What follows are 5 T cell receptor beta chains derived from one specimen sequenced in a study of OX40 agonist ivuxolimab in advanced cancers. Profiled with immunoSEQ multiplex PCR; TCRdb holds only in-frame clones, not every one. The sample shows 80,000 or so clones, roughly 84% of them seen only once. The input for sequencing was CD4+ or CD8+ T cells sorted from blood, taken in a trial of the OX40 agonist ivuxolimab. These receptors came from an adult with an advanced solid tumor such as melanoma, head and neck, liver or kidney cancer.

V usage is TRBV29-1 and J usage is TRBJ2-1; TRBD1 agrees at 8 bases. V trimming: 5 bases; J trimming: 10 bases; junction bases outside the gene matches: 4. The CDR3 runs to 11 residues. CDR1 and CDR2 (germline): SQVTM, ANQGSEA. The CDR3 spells CSVLTGEEQFF. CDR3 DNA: TGCAGCGTTTTGACAGGGGAGGAGCAGTTCTTC.

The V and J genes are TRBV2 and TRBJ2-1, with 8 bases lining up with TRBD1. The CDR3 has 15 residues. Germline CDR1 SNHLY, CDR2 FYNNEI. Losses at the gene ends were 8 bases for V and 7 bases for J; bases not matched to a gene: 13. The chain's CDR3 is CASCFIRTGRNEQFF. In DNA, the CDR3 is TGTGCCAGCTGCTTTATTCGGACAGGGAGAAATGAGCAGTTCTTC.

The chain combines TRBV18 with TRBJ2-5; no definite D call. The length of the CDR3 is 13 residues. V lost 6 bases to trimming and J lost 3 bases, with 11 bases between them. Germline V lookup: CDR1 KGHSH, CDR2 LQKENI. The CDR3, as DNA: TGTGCCAGCTCCGGGTGGGGTGAAGAGACCCAGTACTTC. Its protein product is CASSGWGEETQYF.

This chain's CDR3 is CASSDWTANNEQFF. CDR3 DNA: TGTGCCAGCAGCGATTGGACAGCCAACAATGAGCAGTTCTTC. V usage is TRBV5-5 and J usage is TRBJ2-1, with D possibly TRBD1 on 6 matching bases. V was clipped by 4 bases and J by 5 bases, with 13 bases between them. This CDR3 has 14 residues. Germline CDR1 and CDR2: SGHKS and YYEKEE (reference sequence).

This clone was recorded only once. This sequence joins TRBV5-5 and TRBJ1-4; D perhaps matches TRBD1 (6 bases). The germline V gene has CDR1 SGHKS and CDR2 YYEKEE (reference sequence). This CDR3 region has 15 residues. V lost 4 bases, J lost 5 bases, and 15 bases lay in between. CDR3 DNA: TGTGCCAGCAGCACCGGGGGGCGACTCAATGAAAAACTGTTTTTT. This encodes CASSTGGRLNEKLFF.